The next 10 T cell receptor beta chains were all read from a single sample in a study of T cell clonotyping in hematopoietic cell transplantation. Profiled with immunoSEQ multiplex PCR; TCRdb holds only in-frame clones, not every one. Of about 41,000 clones in the sample, around 95% are singletons; the top ten hold around 1%. The sequenced material came from peripheral blood mononuclear cells. These receptors all stem from a man aged 25 to 40 in good health. Some clones in this sample may be carry-over from other donors' samples.

The J gene is TRBJ2-2, the V gene TRBV11-3; no firm D call. The V gene lost 5 bases and the J gene lost 0 bases, with 19 bases spanning the gap. The CDR3 covers 18 residues. Germline V gene data show CDR1 as SGHNT and CDR2 as YENEEA. The CDR3 DNA is TGTGCCAGCAGCGATTCTGACTCACATGAGGCGAACACCGGGGAGCTGTTTTTT. Translating gives CASSDSDSHEANTGELFF.

The chain combines TRBV7-9 with TRBJ2-2; TRBD2 aligns across 11 bases. The germline CDR1 and CDR2 sequences are SEHNR and FQNEAQ (reference sequence). This CDR3 region has 17 residues. Trimming cost V 4 bases and J 7 bases; bases outside gene matches: 11. DNA for the CDR3: TGTGCCAGCAGCTCGACTAGCGGGGTGATCTTGGGCGGGGAGCTGTTTTTT. Translation gives CASSSTSGVILGGELFF.

The rearrangement uses TRBV5-1 and TRBJ1-2; 8 nucleotides match TRBD1. The CDR3 runs to 17 residues. Losses at the gene ends were 1 base for V and 4 bases for J; bases not matched to a gene: 12. From germline, CDR1 is SGHRS and CDR2 YFSETQ. The CDR3 loop reads CASSLRPMDRDSYGYTF. The CDR3 DNA reads as TGCGCCAGCAGCTTGAGACCAATGGACAGGGACAGCTATGGCTACACCTTC.

This clone was found a few times. The rearrangement uses TRBV5-1 and TRBJ2-5, with D unclear. Germline lookup yields CDR1 SGHRS and CDR2 YFSETQ. V gave up 0 bases and J gave up 0 bases, with 9 bases separating them. The CDR3 consists of 15 residues. The CDR3 reads CASSLDMAYQETQYF. The CDR3 bases are TGCGCCAGCAGCTTGGATATGGCGTACCAAGAGACCCAGTACTTC.

The chain joins TRBV11-1 to TRBJ2-1; possibly TRBD1 or TRBD2 for D (5 bases each). Per germline, CDR1 SGHAT and CDR2 FQDESV (reference sequence). V shed 1 base and J shed 4 bases, with 11 bases lying between them. This CDR3 is built from 15 residues. The CDR3 reads CASSLVGVRYNEQFF. CDR3 DNA: TGTGCCAGCAGCTTAGTGGGGGTGAGGTACAATGAGCAGTTCTTC.

This CDR3 reads CASSEIYPARGRMAGELFF. The CDR3 DNA reads as TGTGCCAGCAGTGAAATCTATCCGGCCAGGGGGCGGATGGCCGGGGAGCTGTTTTTT. This rearrangement joins TRBV2 to TRBJ2-2; 8 bases map to TRBD1. The CDR3 is 19 residues long. V was clipped by 2 bases and J by 6 bases; unmatched bases: 17. CDR1 is SNHLY and CDR2 is FYNNEI in the germline V gene. The complete variable domain, with remaining parts taken from reference TRBV2 and TRBJ2-2, reads EPEVTQTPSHQVTQMGQEVILRCVPISNHLYFYWYRQILGQKVEFLVSFYNNEISEKSEIFDDQFSVERPDGSNFTLKIRSTKLEDSAMYFCASSEIYPARGRMAGELFFGEGSRLTVL.

The rearrangement joins TRBV9 to TRBJ2-7; TRBD1 matches 11 bases. Looked up from germline, CDR1 is SGDLS and CDR2 is YYNGEE. J was trimmed by 3 bases and V by 0 bases; bases with no gene match: 5. The length of the CDR3 is 16 residues. CDR3 amino acids: CASSVGPGTGGYEQYF. The DNA for the CDR3 is TGTGCCAGCAGCGTAGGGCCCGGGACAGGGGGCTACGAGCAGTACTTC. Variable domain in full (rest from reference TRBV9 and TRBJ2-7): DSGVTQTPKHLITATGQRVTLRCSPRSGDLSVYWYQQSLDQGLQFLIQYYNGEERAKGNILERFSAQQFPDLHSELNLSSLELGDSALYFCASSVGPGTGGYEQYFGPGTRLTVT.

The chain recombines TRBV29-1 with TRBJ1-1; 8 nucleotides agree with TRBD1. This CDR3 has 12 amino acids. The germline V gene encodes CDR1 SQVTM and CDR2 ANQGSEA. Trimming took 6 bases from V and 4 from J; bases not matched to a gene: 4. Written as DNA, the CDR3 is TGCAGCGTGGCACAGGGGGTCACTGAAGCTTTCTTT. This translates into CSVAQGVTEAFF.

The chain employs TRBV7-2 and TRBJ2-7; D might be TRBD1 or TRBD2, each matching 5 bases. This CDR3 has 15 residues. Germline V gene lookup returns CDR1 SGHTA and CDR2 FQGNSA. V was shortened by 4 bases and J by 1 base, with 14 bases between the two germline ends. CDR3 amino acids: CASSYRDRPSYEQYF. The CDR3 DNA follows: TGTGCCAGCAGCTACCGGGACCGACCATCCTACGAGCAGTACTTC.

V gene TRBV4-2 combines with J gene TRBJ2-7; 7 bases agree with TRBD2. Germline CDR1 reads LGHNA; CDR2 reads YNFKEQ. With V trimmed by 3 bases and J by 2 bases, 1 base remained unmatched. CDR3 length: 13 amino acids. The chain's CDR3 is CASSQGGTYEQYF. The CDR3 bases are TGTGCCAGCAGCCAGGGGGGGACCTACGAGCAGTACTTC.